Described below is a single T cell receptor (beta chain) sequence and its context. Its antigen is still unknown. This entry comes from a study of shared clonotypes between healthy human individuals. The overall study: There were three CD4 naive, three CD4 memory, two CD8 naive and one CD8 memory plates per donor. Study-wide results and limits: Shared clonotypes: approximately 5% naive CD4, roughly 3.8% naive CD8, roughly 2.4% memory CD4, 0.35% to 0.5% memory CD8.

Positive CCR7 selection of CD45RO-negative cells yielded the naive CD8 cells, and terminally differentiated effector memory CD45RA+ cells were excluded. Sequencing used immunoSEQ multiplex PCR; TCRdb keeps in-frame clones, though not all of them. The sample contains some 2.1 million clones, 93% of which appear only once. J was trimmed by 2 bases and V by 4 bases; bases with no gene match: 6. There are 15 residues in the CDR3. Germline V CDR1 and CDR2: MGHRA, YSYEKL. The rearrangement uses TRBV4-1 and TRBJ2-3, with 7 bases matching TRBD1. The origin of this receptor is a man aged 18 to 30 in good health. Some clones in this sample may be carry-over from other donors' samples. Sequencing was carried out using naive CD8+ T cells from PBMCs. The CDR3 sequence is CASSPTGTATDTQYF. The DNA of the CDR3 is TGCGCCAGCAGCCCCACCGGGACAGCCACAGATACGCAGTATTTT.